Listed below are T cell receptor beta chains from one sample, sequenced in a study of CD8 T cells in Susac syndrome. TCRdb redid the calling of the immunoSEQ multiplex PCR reads with MiXCR, one entry per CDR3 protein. The table lists 250,000 to 300,000 distinct CDR3 sequences, about nine tenths of them singletons. The source material was CD8+ T cells from PBMCs. The receptors here all came from a human donor with multiple sclerosis. Each CDR3 is given with its conserved first and last residue. A D gene is named only where the DNA matches it firmly. Some rows have no size entry. The others give once, few or many, or a class for an expanded clone.

d_gene: TRBD1
j_gene: TRBJ2-1
v_gene: TRBV6-2/TRBV6-3
abundance: .
CDR3aa: CASSYSDRLYNEQFF
CDR3nt: TGTGCCAGCAGTTACTCGGACAGGCTCTACAATGAGCAGTTCTTC

d_gene: TRBD2
j_gene: TRBJ2-1
v_gene: TRBV30
abundance: .
CDR3aa: CAWSVTGTSGLYNEQFF
CDR3nt: TGTGCCTGGAGTGTAACAGGGACTAGCGGACTATACAATGAGCAGTTCTTC

d_gene: .
j_gene: TRBJ2-1
v_gene: TRBV14
abundance: once
CDR3aa: CASSQSRTAPGGNEQFF
CDR3nt: TGTGCCAGCAGCCAAAGCCGTACAGCGCCTGGCGGCAATGAGCAGTTCTTC

d_gene: TRBD2
j_gene: TRBJ2-7
v_gene: TRBV20-1
abundance: .
CDR3aa: CSASDLAGDPYEQYF
CDR3nt: TGCAGTGCTAGCGATTTAGCGGGAGATCCTTACGAGCAGTACTTC

d_gene: .
j_gene: TRBJ2-7
v_gene: TRBV30
abundance: .
CDR3aa: CAWSVGGLFSYEQYF
CDR3nt: TGTGCCTGGAGTGTAGGCGGACTGTTCTCCTACGAGCAGTACTTC

d_gene: .
j_gene: TRBJ2-3
v_gene: TRBV20-1
abundance: .
CDR3aa: CSAIPGGGTDTQYF
CDR3nt: TGCAGTGCTATCCCGGGGGGCGGGACAGATACGCAGTATTTT

d_gene: .
j_gene: TRBJ2-6
v_gene: TRBV15
abundance: .
CDR3aa: CATTAQSSGANVLTF
CDR3nt: TGTGCCACGACTGCCCAGAGCTCTGGGGCCAACGTCCTGACTTTC

d_gene: TRBD2
j_gene: TRBJ2-3
v_gene: TRBV6-1
abundance: .
CDR3aa: CASSGVAGAGTDTQYF
CDR3nt: TGTGCCAGCAGTGGAGTAGCGGGAGCGGGTACAGATACGCAGTATTTT

d_gene: .
j_gene: TRBJ1-2
v_gene: TRBV20-1
abundance: .
CDR3aa: CSARSGDGRGYTF
CDR3nt: TGCAGTGCTAGATCGGGGGATGGACGAGGCTACACCTTC

d_gene: .
j_gene: TRBJ1-2
v_gene: TRBV27
abundance: .
CDR3aa: CASSFLGGQLDGYTF
CDR3nt: TGTGCCAGCAGTTTTCTCGGGGGGCAGTTGGATGGCTACACCTTC

d_gene: .
j_gene: TRBJ2-5
v_gene: TRBV7-9
abundance: .
CDR3aa: CASNLPLQGETQYF
CDR3nt: TGTGCCAGCAACTTACCGCTTCAGGGGGAGACCCAGTACTTC

d_gene: TRBD1
j_gene: TRBJ2-1
v_gene: TRBV25-1
abundance: .
CDR3aa: CASSDRGSYNEQFF
CDR3nt: TGTGCCAGCAGTGACAGGGGGTCCTACAATGAGCAGTTCTTC

d_gene: TRBD1
j_gene: TRBJ2-1
v_gene: TRBV20-1
abundance: .
CDR3aa: CSAQGTGYNWGTYNEQFF
CDR3nt: TGCAGTGCCCAAGGGACAGGGTATAATTGGGGGACCTACAATGAGCAGTTCTTC

d_gene: .
j_gene: TRBJ2-2
v_gene: TRBV28
abundance: .
CDR3aa: CASSWSTGELFF
CDR3nt: TGTGCCAGCAGTTGGAGCACCGGGGAGCTGTTTTTT

d_gene: .
j_gene: TRBJ2-7
v_gene: TRBV4-3
abundance: .
CDR3aa: CARIGTWSYEQYF
CDR3nt: TGCGCCAGAATCGGGACATGGAGTTACGAGCAGTACTTC

d_gene: .
j_gene: TRBJ2-7
v_gene: TRBV12-3/TRBV12-4
abundance: .
CDR3aa: CASSPLPGASATYEQYF
CDR3nt: TGTGCCAGCAGTCCCCTCCCCGGCGCTAGCGCGACCTACGAGCAGTACTTC

d_gene: .
j_gene: TRBJ2-7
v_gene: TRBV6-2/TRBV6-3
abundance: .
CDR3aa: CASSYDVAYEQYF
CDR3nt: TGTGCCAGCAGTTACGACGTCGCCTACGAGCAGTACTTC

d_gene: .
j_gene: TRBJ2-1
v_gene: TRBV19
abundance: .
CDR3aa: CASSPHFQGSNEQFF
CDR3nt: TGTGCCAGTAGTCCCCACTTTCAGGGATCCAATGAGCAGTTCTTC

d_gene: TRBD2
j_gene: TRBJ2-3
v_gene: TRBV29-1
abundance: once
CDR3aa: CLAGYTDTQYF
CDR3nt: TGCCTAGCGGGGTACACAGATACGCAGTATTTT

d_gene: TRBD2
j_gene: TRBJ2-1
v_gene: TRBV19
abundance: .
CDR3aa: CASSIDSGRNSYNEQFF
CDR3nt: TGTGCCAGTAGTATAGACAGCGGGAGGAACTCCTACAATGAGCAGTTCTTC

d_gene: .
j_gene: TRBJ2-2
v_gene: TRBV24-1
abundance: once
CDR3aa: CATSVAGELFF
CDR3nt: TGTGCCACCAGTGTTGCCGGGGAGCTGTTTTTT

d_gene: .
j_gene: TRBJ2-5
v_gene: TRBV3-1
abundance: once
CDR3aa: CASTGLLEETQYF
CDR3nt: TGTGCCAGCACGGGACTCCTGGAAGAGACCCAGTACTTC

d_gene: .
j_gene: TRBJ2-5
v_gene: TRBV19
abundance: once
CDR3aa: CASSIGPPRRGHLQETQYF
CDR3nt: TGTGCCAGTAGTATCGGCCCTCCCCGTCGTGGGCATCTCCAAGAGACCCAGTACTTC

d_gene: .
j_gene: TRBJ2-7
v_gene: TRBV11-2
abundance: few
CDR3aa: CASSLVFSEQYF
CDR3nt: TGTGCCAGCAGCTTAGTGTTTTCCGAGCAGTACTTC

d_gene: .
j_gene: TRBJ1-6
v_gene: TRBV7-6
abundance: .
CDR3aa: CASSLAGWHSPLHF
CDR3nt: TGTGCCAGCAGCTTAGCGGGTTGGCATTCACCCCTCCACTTT

d_gene: TRBD2
j_gene: TRBJ2-5
v_gene: TRBV13
abundance: .
CDR3aa: CASSKRLAGNQETQYF
CDR3nt: TGTGCCAGCAGCAAACGGCTAGCGGGTAACCAAGAGACCCAGTACTTC

d_gene: TRBD1
j_gene: TRBJ2-7
v_gene: TRBV29-1
abundance: .
CDR3aa: CSAFSGDRTYEQYF
CDR3nt: TGCAGCGCCTTCTCTGGGGACAGGACCTACGAGCAGTACTTC

d_gene: TRBD2
j_gene: TRBJ2-3
v_gene: TRBV6-2/TRBV6-3
abundance: .
CDR3aa: CASRNPSGSNTQYF
CDR3nt: TGTGCCAGCAGGAACCCTAGCGGGAGCAATACGCAGTATTTT

d_gene: TRBD2
j_gene: TRBJ2-7
v_gene: TRBV6-2/TRBV6-3
abundance: few
CDR3aa: CASSTLTGGDVEQYF
CDR3nt: TGTGCCAGCAGTACCCTGACCGGGGGGGATGTCGAGCAGTACTTC

d_gene: .
j_gene: TRBJ1-2
v_gene: TRBV14
abundance: .
CDR3aa: CASSPAGNYGYTF
CDR3nt: TGTGCCAGCAGCCCAGCGGGCAACTATGGCTACACCTTC

d_gene: TRBD2
j_gene: TRBJ2-1
v_gene: TRBV19
abundance: .
CDR3aa: CASSIAGAAHEQFF
CDR3nt: TGTGCCAGTAGTATCGCGGGAGCAGCCCATGAGCAGTTCTTC

d_gene: .
j_gene: TRBJ1-2
v_gene: TRBV27
abundance: .
CDR3aa: CASSFVGLLSYTF
CDR3nt: TGTGCCAGCAGTTTTGTGGGTCTTTTGTCCTACACCTTC

d_gene: TRBD1
j_gene: TRBJ1-1
v_gene: TRBV4-3
abundance: .
CDR3aa: CASSQGQGVNTEAFF
CDR3nt: TGCGCCAGCAGCCAAGGCCAGGGGGTGAACACTGAAGCTTTCTTT

d_gene: .
j_gene: TRBJ1-5
v_gene: TRBV16
abundance: .
CDR3aa: CASSPRDQPQHF
CDR3nt: TGTGCCAGCAGCCCTAGGGATCAGCCCCAGCATTTT

d_gene: TRBD1
j_gene: TRBJ1-2
v_gene: TRBV28
abundance: once
CDR3aa: CASSLLTGDGYTF
CDR3nt: TGTGCCAGCAGTTTATTGACAGGGGATGGCTACACCTTC

d_gene: TRBD2
j_gene: TRBJ2-1
v_gene: TRBV19
abundance: few
CDR3aa: CASGSGSYNEQFF
CDR3nt: TGTGCCAGTGGTAGCGGGAGTTACAATGAGCAGTTCTTC

d_gene: TRBD1
j_gene: TRBJ2-7
v_gene: TRBV3-1
abundance: once
CDR3aa: CASSAQTGGAYEQYF
CDR3nt: TGTGCCAGCAGCGCCCAGACAGGGGGCGCCTACGAGCAGTACTTC

d_gene: .
j_gene: TRBJ2-3
v_gene: TRBV9
abundance: .
CDR3aa: CASSSRWDTQYF
CDR3nt: TGTGCCAGCAGCTCCCGGTGGGATACGCAGTATTTT

d_gene: TRBD2
j_gene: TRBJ2-2
v_gene: TRBV12-3/TRBV12-4
abundance: .
CDR3aa: CASSILAGATGELFF
CDR3nt: TGTGCCAGCAGTATTCTAGCGGGGGCCACCGGGGAGCTGTTTTTT

d_gene: .
j_gene: TRBJ1-5
v_gene: TRBV12-3/TRBV12-4
abundance: .
CDR3aa: CASSPDGFNQPQHF
CDR3nt: TGTGCCAGCAGTCCCGACGGATTCAATCAGCCCCAGCATTTT

d_gene: TRBD2
j_gene: TRBJ2-3
v_gene: TRBV7-8
abundance: .
CDR3aa: CASSNSGSSTDTQYF
CDR3nt: TGTGCCAGCAGTAATAGCGGGAGTAGCACAGATACGCAGTATTTT

d_gene: TRBD2
j_gene: TRBJ2-1
v_gene: TRBV4-1
abundance: .
CDR3aa: CASSQGPGGGAWNNEQFF
CDR3nt: TGCGCCAGCAGCCAAGGGCCCGGCGGGGGGGCCTGGAACAATGAGCAGTTCTTC

d_gene: TRBD1
j_gene: TRBJ2-5
v_gene: TRBV12-3/TRBV12-4
abundance: few
CDR3aa: CASSLAGGETQYF
CDR3nt: TGTGCCAGCAGTTTGGCAGGGGGAGAGACCCAGTACTTC

d_gene: TRBD2
j_gene: TRBJ2-7
v_gene: TRBV20-1
abundance: .
CDR3aa: CSARDLVRGGDSYEQYF
CDR3nt: TGCAGTGCTAGAGATCTTGTGCGCGGGGGGGACTCCTACGAGCAGTACTTC

d_gene: .
j_gene: TRBJ1-6
v_gene: TRBV27
abundance: .
CDR3aa: CASSLSTGPYSPLHF
CDR3nt: TGTGCCAGCAGTCTCTCTACAGGGCCTTATTCACCCCTCCACTTT

d_gene: .
j_gene: TRBJ2-7
v_gene: TRBV28
abundance: .
CDR3aa: CASSPLPGHEQYF
CDR3nt: TGTGCCAGCAGCCCTCTCCCGGGGCACGAGCAGTACTTC

d_gene: TRBD2
j_gene: TRBJ2-7
v_gene: TRBV30
abundance: .
CDR3aa: CACHRLAGYEQYF
CDR3nt: TGTGCCTGTCACCGACTAGCGGGTTACGAGCAGTACTTC

d_gene: .
j_gene: TRBJ2-7
v_gene: TRBV29-1
abundance: .
CDR3aa: CSVWRGGSYEQYF
CDR3nt: TGCAGCGTTTGGAGGGGGGGGAGTTACGAGCAGTACTTC

d_gene: .
j_gene: TRBJ2-1
v_gene: TRBV7-7
abundance: .
CDR3aa: CASSFSGGEQFF
CDR3nt: TGTGCTAGCAGTTTCAGCGGCGGTGAGCAGTTCTTC

d_gene: .
j_gene: TRBJ1-2
v_gene: TRBV7-9
abundance: once
CDR3aa: CASTGGLYGYTF
CDR3nt: TGTGCCAGCACCGGCGGCCTCTATGGCTACACCTTC

d_gene: .
j_gene: TRBJ2-7
v_gene: TRBV7-9
abundance: .
CDR3aa: CASSFQVHEQYF
CDR3nt: TGTGCCAGCAGCTTTCAGGTCCACGAGCAGTACTTC